This T cell receptor beta chain was documented in a study of PD-L1 blockade in urothelial cancer. About the research overall: Between 0 and 3 chemotherapy regimens preceded treatment for each patient.

Only in-frame clones appear in the TCRdb table, and some are missing; sequencing was by immunoSEQ multiplex PCR. Counted here are roughly 120,000 clones, 80% to 90% occurring once; the ten biggest clones make up over 1.5%. Trimming stripped 5 bases from V and 4 bases from J, with 16 bases between. CDR3 length: 15 residues. Germline-derived CDR1 and CDR2 are LGHNT and FRNRAP. The time point here: peripheral blood 6 weeks after treatment start. The study enrolled patients with locally advanced or metastatic urothelial carcinoma. Per-patient samples, pretreatment and on-treatment, numbered 1 to 8. This clonotype was sampled from a man aged 55 to 70 with urothelial cancer. This chain uses TRBV12-5 with TRBJ2-3, with D tentatively TRBD1 (6 bases). The sequencing here drew on PBMCs, taken around atezolizumab (anti-PD-L1) treatment. CDR3 region: CASGIGQFGPDTQYF. Here the CDR3 DNA reads TGTGCTAGTGGTATAGGACAGTTCGGCCCAGATACGCAGTATTTT.